The present entry profiles one T cell receptor beta chain with its context. Antigen specificity is unknown. Scientists ran DNA taken from cultured CD4+ T cells through the Oncomine TCR Beta short-read assay for sequencing. Using its own MiXCR run on the PCR reads, TCRdb lists one record per CDR3 protein. The sample records 950 to 1,500 distinct CDR3 sequences, roughly 16% being singletons. Specified treatment: roughly 11-day PBMC culture with coronavirus spike peptide pools or control peptides (ViraFEST assay). Harvesting of the unexposed donor's CD4+ T cells predated the COVID-19 pandemic (2011-2018). It was with 9 to 10 IU/ml IL-2 and approximately 10 ug/ml peptide pools that about 2 million PBMCs per well were cultured. Four cold-coronavirus spikes and SARS-CoV-2 S/N were the probes applied, cells permitting, to CD4+ T cells from unexposed donors. Trimming removed 1 base at V and 5 bases at J, with 8 bases between. Germline V CDR1 and CDR2: SGHTA, FQGTGA. This CDR3 has 13 residues.

These data come from a study of vaccination and CD4 T cells after COVID-19. Turning to the study itself: The convalescents were made up of six males and four females, two of whom were Hispanic.

Sequenced material: CD4+ T cells from blood, cultured in vitro. The sequence was collected from a human donor in good health. This chain connects TRBV7-3 to TRBJ1-1; the D is unclear. The CDR3 region is CASSLRKGTEAFF. The CDR3 DNA sequence: TGTGCCAGCAGCTTAAGAAAAGGAACTGAAGCTTTCTTT.